There are many counts of the clone carrying this T cell receptor beta chain. The antigen is unknown. These data originate in a study of breast tumors, draining lymph nodes, adjacent tissues. Study outcomes and limitations: Data only fit, rather than demonstrated, lymph node origin of most tumor T cells. Tumor repertoires ranked between lymph nodes and nontumor tissue in diversity, with V and J gene preferences. The data were judged consistent with most tumor T cells coming from lymph node and expanding in tumor. Luminal-like breast cancer showed significantly greater tumor-nontumor repertoire similarity than basal-like breast cancer did.

TCRdb processed the multiplex PCR reads anew with MiXCR; each CDR3 protein has one entry. Of approximately 200,000 distinct CDR3 sequences in the sample, approximately 33% are singletons; the top ten hold approximately 4.3%. The germline V and J ends were trimmed by 1 base and 0 bases, with 7 bases remaining between them. The germline CDR1 and CDR2 sequences are SEHNR and FQNEAQ (reference sequence). The CDR3 totals 15 residues. Samples came from axillary lymph nodes draining the breast cancer. The V and J genes are TRBV7-9 and TRBJ2-1, with D uncertain. The sequencing sample was made of axillary lymph node tissue. This TCR was recovered from a female donor with breast cancer. Some clones in this sample may be carry-over from other donors' samples. In DNA, the CDR3 is TGTGCCAGCAGCTTAGAGGTAGGCTCCTACAATGAGCAGTTCTTC. Its translation is CASSLEVGSYNEQFF.